The 24 T cell receptor beta chains in this list originate from one sample, sequenced in a study of T cells in Graves' hyperthyroidism and ophthalmopathy. TCR beta CDR3 regions were amplified from RNA transcripts. When the TCR CDR3 underwent first-round RT-PCR, the HTBI primer set was used. TCRdb fed the multiplex PCR reads into MiXCR, producing one record per CDR3 protein. The sample lists nearly 600,000 distinct CDR3 sequences; approximately 14% were seen once. The material sequenced was blood. The receptors originated from a woman under 30 with Graves' ophthalmopathy.

This clonotype came up many times. The CDR3 spells CSVAGRLSSGANVLTF. In DNA form, the CDR3 reads TGCAGCGTTGCGGGGCGGTTGAGCTCTGGGGCCAACGTCCTGACTTTC. The V call is TRBV29-1, the J call TRBJ2-6; D might be TRBD1 or TRBD2, each matching 5 bases. Germline-derived CDR1 and CDR2 are SQVTM and ANQGSEA. V shed 4 bases and J shed 0 bases, with 13 bases lying between them. CDR3 length: 16 amino acids.

This clonotype was recorded at least ten times. This CDR3 reads CASSLAGPVPYEQYF. The CDR3 DNA reads as TGTGCCAGCAGCTTAGCGGGACCCGTCCCCTACGAGCAGTACTTC. The chain joins TRBV7-2 to TRBJ2-7; D may be TRBD1 or TRBD2 (5 bases each). Trimming pared 0 bases from V and 2 bases from J, leaving 11 bases between. This CDR3 spans 15 amino acids. Germline-derived CDR1 and CDR2 are SGHTA and FQGNSA.

This clonotype was picked up many times. J is TRBJ2-3 and V is TRBV20-1, with D tentatively TRBD2 (5 bases). Germline CDR1 DFQATT, CDR2 SNEGSKA (reference sequence). This CDR3 has 15 residues. Trimming took 0 bases from V and 0 from J, leaving 10 bases between them. The CDR3 coding sequence is TGCAGTGCTAGAGATGGAGGCCTAAGCACAGATACGCAGTATTTT. Translated: CSARDGGLSTDTQYF.

Many counts were recorded for this clonotype. CDR3 sequence: CASSPDREGSPLHF. CDR3 DNA sequence: TGTGCCAGCTCGCCTGACAGGGAAGGTTCACCCCTCCACTTT. The chain links TRBV18 to TRBJ1-6, with 7 nucleotides matching TRBD1. Germline values: CDR1 KGHSH, CDR2 LQKENI. The CDR3 is 14 amino acids. The V gene end was trimmed by 6 bases and the J gene end by 9 bases; junction bases not matched to a gene: 8. Based on the CDR3 plus reference TRBV18 and TRBJ1-6, the full variable domain is NAGVMQNPRHLVRRRGQEARLRCSPMKGHSHVYWYRQLPEEGLKFMVYLQKENIIDESGMPKERFSAEFPKEGPSILRIQQVVRGDSAAYFCASSPDREGSPLHFGNGTRLTVT.

This clonotype was picked up many times. V usage is TRBV11-2 and J usage is TRBJ2-1; D not certain. CDR1 SGHAT and CDR2 FQNNGV come from the germline V gene. V dropped 1 base and J dropped 8 bases, with 15 bases sitting between them. CDR3 length: 15 amino acids. The CDR3 region has the DNA TGTGCCAGCAGCTTAGGGACCCTATTGGTAGATGAGCAGTTCTTC. Its protein product is CASSLGTLLVDEQFF.

This rearrangement joins TRBV19 to TRBJ1-4; D ambiguous. V lost 6 bases to trimming and J lost 6 bases, with 17 bases between them. CDR3 length: 15 amino acids. The germline CDR1 and CDR2 sequences are LNHDA and SQIVND (reference sequence). CDR3 region: CASRNLGSLDEKLFF. For the CDR3, the DNA is TGTGCCAGTAGGAACTTGGGGTCCCTAGATGAAAAACTGTTTTTT. The full variable domain, with the rest looked up from reference TRBV19 and TRBJ1-4, is DGGITQSPKYLFRKEGQNVTLSCEQNLNHDAMYWYRQDPGQGLRLIYYSQIVNDFQKGDIAEGYSVSREKKESFPLTVTSAQKNPTAFYLCASRNLGSLDEKLFFGSGTQLSVL.

This clonotype was recorded many times. The chain has TRBV7-6 and TRBJ1-1, with 8 bases fitting TRBD1. After removal of 5 bases from V and 3 bases from J, the junction contained 5 bases not matched to a gene. Germline assignment: CDR1 SGHVS and CDR2 FNYEAQ. This CDR3 is 14 amino acids long. CDR3 amino acids: CASSQTGADTEAFF. Written as DNA, the CDR3 is TGTGCCAGCAGCCAGACAGGGGCGGACACTGAAGCTTTCTTT.

This clonotype was detected ten times or more. The V and J genes are TRBV5-5 and TRBJ1-1, with TRBD1 matching over 8 bases. V shed 3 bases, J shed 10 bases, and the junction held 14 bases outside the gene matches. The CDR3 totals 15 residues. CDR1 SGHKS and CDR2 YYEKEE come from the germline V gene (reference sequence). The CDR3, as DNA: TGTGCCAGCAGCTCCGGTGGGGTCAGGGGGCGCGGAGCTTTCTTT. Protein sequence: CASSSGGVRGRGAFF. The full variable domain, with the rest looked up from reference TRBV5-5 and TRBJ1-1, is DAGVTQSPTHLIKTRGQQVTLRCSPISGHKSVSWYQQVLGQGPQFIFQYYEKEERGRGNFPDRFSARQFPNYSSELNVNALLLGDSALYLCASSSGGVRGRGAFFGQGTRLTVV.

This clonotype was counted a few times. The rearrangement uses TRBV11-2 and TRBJ2-3; TRBD2 is a possible D gene (5 bases). Germline loops: CDR1 SGHAT, CDR2 FQNNGV. This CDR3 region has 15 residues. V was shortened by 5 bases and J by 0 bases, with 12 bases between the two germline ends. The CDR3 region has the DNA TGTGCCAGCAGCGGACGGACTTGGAGCACAGATACGCAGTATTTT. Its protein product is CASSGRTWSTDTQYF.

Concerning this clonotype: A much larger clonotype is one base distant, so this may be a read error. The chain carries TRBV2 and TRBJ2-6; no clear D. CDR3 length equals 15 residues. Germline CDR1 SNHLY, CDR2 FYNNEI. V was cut by 5 bases and J by 2 bases, with 10 bases left in between. CDR3 DNA: TGTGCCAGCAGTCGACTGGGCCCTGGGGCCAACGTCCTGACTTTC. The encoded protein is CASSRLGPGANVLTF.

The rearrangement uses TRBV6-4 and TRBJ1-2, with a tentative D call TRBD1 (6 bases). The germline CDR1 and CDR2 sequences are MRHNA and SNTAGT. The length of the CDR3 is 15 residues. The ends were cut back, 3 bases at V and 5 bases at J, with 16 bases in the middle. The CDR3 region is CASSDSGQRLYGYTF. CDR3 bases: TGTGCCAGCAGTGATTCAGGACAGCGTCTATATGGCTACACCTTC.

This clonotype was counted at least ten times. This chain uses TRBV6-1 with TRBJ1-1, with 7 nucleotides matching TRBD1. Germline CDR1 is MNHNS and CDR2 is SASEGT. V trimming: 6 bases; J trimming: 2 bases; junction bases outside the gene matches: 6. The CDR3 loop spans 14 amino acids. CDR3: CASRMDRRNTEAFF. In DNA, the CDR3 is TGTGCCAGCAGGATGGACAGGAGAAACACTGAAGCTTTCTTT.

This clonotype was recorded at least ten times. The chain carries TRBV18 and TRBJ2-7; the match to TRBD1 covers 7 bases. Per germline, CDR1 KGHSH and CDR2 LQKENI. Unmatched junction bases numbered 7, after V lost 5 bases and J lost 3 bases. CDR3 length: 14 residues. The CDR3 bases are TGTGCCAGCTCAAGGGGGCAAGGTAGCTACGAGCAGTACTTC. Its translation: CASSRGQGSYEQYF.

This clonotype turned up a few times. The genes are TRBV19 and TRBJ2-7; a weak D match, TRBD1 (6 bases). Germline CDR1 reads LNHDA; CDR2 reads SQIVND (reference sequence). Trimming removed 5 bases at V and 2 bases at J, with 16 bases between. This CDR3 region has 15 residues. The CDR3 protein is CASSPFLGQTYEQYF. The DNA for the CDR3 is TGTGCCAGTAGTCCATTTTTAGGACAGACCTACGAGCAGTACTTC.

This clonotype was picked up many times. The chain is built from TRBV7-2 and TRBJ2-7; 9 bases line up with TRBD1. The CDR3 has 13 residues. Per germline, CDR1 SGHTA and CDR2 FQGNSA. V was pared by 5 bases and J by 5 bases, with 4 bases of the junction left unmatched. The CDR3 nucleotides are TGTGCCAGCAGCGGGGACAGGGAACACGAGCAGTACTTC. This gives the protein CASSGDREHEQYF.

V is TRBV9 and J is TRBJ2-3, with a possible D match to TRBD1 (6 bases). The V gene lost 0 bases and the J gene lost 5 bases, with 16 bases spanning the gap. Germline V CDR1 and CDR2: SGDLS, YYNGEE. CDR3 length: 16 residues. The CDR3 protein is CASSVGQGVQGDTQYF. The CDR3 region has the DNA TGTGCCAGCAGCGTAGGACAAGGGGTACAGGGAGATACGCAGTATTTT.

V is TRBV27 and J is TRBJ1-4, with 11 bases lining up with TRBD1. The CDR3 sequence is 14 residues long. V was pared by 6 bases and J by 8 bases, with 5 bases of the junction left unmatched. CDR1 is MNHEY, CDR2 SMNVEV, per germline (reference sequence). CDR3 sequence (DNA): TGTGCCAGCAGCTACAGGGACAGGGGGGAAAAACTGTTTTTT. Translating gives CASSYRDRGEKLFF.

The sample holds many counts of this clonotype. V usage is TRBV2 and J usage is TRBJ2-5; 8 bases fit TRBD2. Per germline, CDR1 SNHLY and CDR2 FYNNEI. The J segment lost 5 bases and the V segment lost 6 bases, leaving 11 bases of the junction unmatched. The CDR3 covers 15 residues. CDR3 in DNA: TGTGCCAGCAGAAAACAGAGCGGGAGAATCGAGACCCAGTACTTC. Protein product: CASRKQSGRIETQYF.

This sequence joins TRBV19 and TRBJ2-5; D is ambiguous. The CDR3 sequence is 14 residues long. The V gene's germline CDR1 is LNHDA and CDR2 SQIVND (reference sequence). The V and J ends lost 5 bases and 1 base respectively, with 11 bases between them. DNA for the CDR3: TGTGCCAGTAGTCTAGGACCGTTCCAAGAGACCCAGTACTTC. Protein: CASSLGPFQETQYF.

Concerning this clonotype itself: A much larger clone sits a single nucleotide away, making a read error possible. The chain carries TRBV6-1 and TRBJ2-3, with 7 bases lining up with TRBD2. The length of the CDR3 is 16 residues. The ends lost 5 bases at V and 4 bases at J; junction bases unmatched: 12. The germline V gene encodes CDR1 MNHNS and CDR2 SASEGT. The CDR3 DNA reads as TGTGCCAGCAGTCCCCTTGGCGGGAGAGGGTCAGATACGCAGTATTTT. Translating gives CASSPLGGRGSDTQYF.

This clonotype was found many times. V is TRBV7-9 and J is TRBJ2-1; a possible D gene is TRBD2 (6 bases). V was cut by 1 base and J by 5 bases, with 21 bases left in between. This CDR3 is 18 amino acids long. Germline CDR1 reads SEHNR; CDR2 reads FQNEAQ (reference sequence). The chain's CDR3 is CASSLVLMLGTGDNEQFF. The CDR3 nucleotides read TGTGCCAGCAGCTTAGTTTTAATGTTGGGGACTGGGGACAATGAGCAGTTCTTC. The variable domain in full, completed from reference TRBV7-9 and TRBJ2-1, reads DTGVSQNPRHKITKRGQNVTFRCDPISEHNRLYWYRQTLGQGPEFLTYFQNEAQLEKSRLLSDRFSAERPKGSFSTLEIQRTEQGDSAMYLCASSLVLMLGTGDNEQFFGPGTRLTVL.

This clonotype was counted a few times. The J gene is TRBJ2-3, the V gene TRBV15; D not resolved. CDR3 length: 16 amino acids. Germline CDR1 LNHNV, CDR2 YYDKDF (reference sequence). Trimming removed 0 bases from V and 2 bases from J, with 12 bases in between. CDR3 loop: CATSRDRRTITDTQYF. CDR3 nucleotide sequence: TGTGCCACCAGCAGAGATCGACGAACAATCACAGATACGCAGTATTTT.

This clonotype was detected only a few times. The V gene is TRBV2, the J gene TRBJ2-7, with 11 bases aligning to TRBD2. The trim removed 9 bases at V and 0 bases at J, leaving 1 base unmatched. Germline V gene sequence: CDR1 SNHLY, CDR2 FYNNEI. CDR3 length: 13 residues. CDR3 nucleotide sequence: TGTGCCAGGGGACTAGCGGCCTCCTACGAGCAGTACTTC. Its protein is CARGLAASYEQYF.

This clonotype was seen ten or more times. J is TRBJ2-5 and V is TRBV7-9; D unresolved. This CDR3 is 14 amino acids long. Germline assignment: CDR1 SEHNR and CDR2 FQNEAQ (reference sequence). V lost 4 bases, J lost 4 bases, and 13 bases lay in between. CDR3 region: CASSSLGYGETQYF. Here the CDR3 DNA reads TGTGCCAGCAGCTCCCTGGGGTATGGAGAGACCCAGTACTTC.